Listed below are T cell receptor beta chains from one sample, sequenced in a study of blood T cell repertoires in COVID-19. Using immunoSEQ multiplex PCR, the repertoire was profiled, and TCRdb retains in-frame clones only, with some absent. Among about 230,000 clones listed, 70% to 90% were seen once. The specimen was peripheral blood. The source of these receptors is a man aged 40-49 years with acute or convalescent COVID-19. The CDR3 runs from the conserved cysteine through the conserved F or W. A D gene is named only where the DNA matches it firmly. Only part of the rows carry a size: once, few, many, or a class if the clone is expanded.

CDR3 DNA,CDR3 protein,V gene,J gene,D gene,clone size
TGTGCCAGCAGCTCCGGGACTGGATCCTACAATGAGCAGTTCTTC,CASSSGTGSYNEQFF,TRBV11-3,TRBJ2-1,NA,NA
TGTGCCAGCAGCGTAGTCCCTAGCGGGGGGGCCGGGGATGAGCAGTTCTTC,CASSVVPSGGAGDEQFF,TRBV9,TRBJ2-1,TRBD2,NA
TGTGCCAGCAGTCCCTTACAAGGGGTGGACACTGAAGCTTTCTTT,CASSPLQGVDTEAFF,TRBV28,TRBJ1-1,NA,NA
TGTGCCAGCAGTGACAGGGACAGGGATCGTGAACTGTTTTTT,CASSDRDRDRELFF,TRBV6-1,TRBJ1-4,TRBD1,few
TGTGCCAGCAGCGTAGATTCGGGTTATAGCTCCTACGAGCAGTACTTC,CASSVDSGYSSYEQYF,TRBV9,TRBJ2-7,NA,NA
TGTGCCAGCAGCTTAGTGGGAATCAAAACAGGGACCCAGTACTTC,CASSLVGIKTGTQYF,TRBV11-2,TRBJ2-5,NA,NA
TGTGCCAGCTCACCTGGGACAGACAATATTCGGTATTCACCCCTCCACTTT,CASSPGTDNIRYSPLHF,TRBV18,TRBJ1-6,TRBD1,once
TGCGCCAGCAGCCAAATATCCTTAGGACTGAATCAGCCCCAGCATTTT,CASSQISLGLNQPQHF,TRBV4-1,TRBJ1-5,NA,once
TGTGCCAGCAGGTGGCTGAACACTGAAGCTTTCTTT,CASRWLNTEAFF,TRBV6-5,TRBJ1-1,NA,NA
TGCGCCAGCAGTACCGGGGGTAATAATTCACCCCTCCACTTT,CASSTGGNNSPLHF,TRBV5-1,TRBJ1-6,NA,NA
TGTGCCAGCAGCGCCACCCGGGACAGTCGTTTGGGTCGGAACACTGAAGCTTTCTTT,CASSATRDSRLGRNTEAFF,TRBV9,TRBJ1-1,TRBD1,NA
TGTGCCACCAGTGATACCTCGGACAGGGAGGCGCCCCAGCATTTT,CATSDTSDREAPQHF,TRBV24-1,TRBJ1-5,TRBD1,NA
TGTGCCTGGAGTGTCGATCCAGGGGTCACTGAAGCTTTCTTT,CAWSVDPGVTEAFF,TRBV30,TRBJ1-1,NA,NA
TGTGCCAGCAGTCCCACTACTAGCGGGGGGAACCAGTACTTC,CASSPTTSGGNQYF,TRBV6-2/TRBV6-3,TRBJ2-5,TRBD2,NA
TGTGCCAGCAGCCTATATTCCGGGACAGGGAGGCTCCGGAACACTGAAGCTTTCTTT,CASSLYSGTGRLRNTEAFF,TRBV27,TRBJ1-1,TRBD1,NA
TGTGCCAGCAGGGGGGCAGGGGGGCGTCAGCCCCAGCATTTT,CASRGAGGRQPQHF,TRBV2,TRBJ1-5,TRBD1,NA
TGTGCCTGGAGTGTATCACCAGGACAGGGGGCTCGTAACTATGGCTACACCTTC,CAWSVSPGQGARNYGYTF,TRBV30,TRBJ1-2,TRBD1,NA
TGTGCCAGCATTGGCGGGGGGTCTCGGAACTGTTTTTTT,CASIGGGSRNCFF,TRBV28,TRBJ1-4,NA,NA
TGTGCCAGCAGCCCCGGACTAGCCCTCGCAGATACGCAGTATTTT,CASSPGLALADTQYF,TRBV11-3,TRBJ2-3,TRBD2,NA
TGTGCCAGCAGACGGGGTCCAGAAAAACTGTTTTTT,CASRRGPEKLFF,TRBV27,TRBJ1-4,NA,few
TGTGCCAGCAGCCCCACCCAGATAGGTAGGACAGGGAATCAGCCCCAGCATTTT,CASSPTQIGRTGNQPQHF,TRBV27,TRBJ1-5,TRBD1,NA
TGCGCCAGCAGTGATTGGGGGGGAGGAAACACCATATATTTT,CASSDWGGGNTIYF,TRBV10-1,TRBJ1-3,NA,NA
TGTGCCAGCAGCCCTCACCCGGCCGCCACCTGGGCTTACAATGAGCAGTTCTTC,CASSPHPAATWAYNEQFF,TRBV5-6,TRBJ2-1,NA,NA
TGTGCCAGCAGCCAATCGAGCGGGGGGGTCTCCTACGAGCAGTACTTC,CASSQSSGGVSYEQYF,TRBV14,TRBJ2-7,TRBD2,NA
TGTGCCACACAATCAGGGGTCGGTGGCTACACCTTC,CATQSGVGGYTF,TRBV27,TRBJ1-2,NA,few
TGTGCCAGCAGTACCGGTCCCCCTGCGCGGAATTCACCCCTCCACTTT,CASSTGPPARNSPLHF,TRBV5-4,TRBJ1-6,NA,NA
TGTGCCAGCACAGGGCCGCACCAAGAGACCCAGTACTTC,CASTGPHQETQYF,TRBV13,TRBJ2-5,NA,NA
TGTGCCAGCAGCAGAGGGACTAGCCCAATCACAGATACGCAGTATTTT,CASSRGTSPITDTQYF,TRBV7-3,TRBJ2-3,TRBD2,NA
TGTGCCAGCGTTGGACTAGCCTTGCCAGATACGCAGTATTTT,CASVGLALPDTQYF,TRBV7-9,TRBJ2-3,TRBD2,NA
TGTGCCACCAGTGAACGGACAGGGAGCGGCTACACCTTC,CATSERTGSGYTF,TRBV24-1,TRBJ1-2,TRBD1,NA
TGTGCCCGCTCACGCGGGCGGTCCTATAATTCACCCCTCCACTTT,CARSRGRSYNSPLHF,TRBV2,TRBJ1-6,NA,NA
TGTGCCAGCAGCCAAGATAGCGGGGGGCCTTACGAGCAGTACTTC,CASSQDSGGPYEQYF,TRBV3-1/TRBV3-2,TRBJ2-7,TRBD2,NA
TGTGCCAGCAGCTCGATAGTTGCGGGATCGAACACTGAAGCTTTCTTT,CASSSIVAGSNTEAFF,TRBV7-9,TRBJ1-1,NA,once
TGTGCCAGCAGTTACCAGGGGGCGGAATATGGCTACACCTTC,CASSYQGAEYGYTF,TRBV6-2/TRBV6-3,TRBJ1-2,TRBD1,NA
TGTGCCAGTAGGCGGACTAGCGGGGGGGGTGAGACCCAGTACTTC,CASRRTSGGGETQYF,TRBV19,TRBJ2-5,TRBD2,NA
TGTGCCAGCAGCCCGGACAGATTCTCCTACGAGCAGTACTTC,CASSPDRFSYEQYF,TRBV5-4,TRBJ2-7,NA,NA
TGTGCCAGCAGTTTAGCGACTAACTATGGCTACACCTTC,CASSLATNYGYTF,TRBV28,TRBJ1-2,NA,NA
TGTGCCAGCAGCTCATGGGACAGTCTAGCAGATACGCAGTATTTT,CASSSWDSLADTQYF,TRBV9,TRBJ2-3,TRBD1,NA
TGTGCCAGCAGCGTTAGGAATAGCCGGGGGGTTAGCACAGATACGCAGTATTTT,CASSVRNSRGVSTDTQYF,TRBV9,TRBJ2-3,TRBD2,NA
TGCAGTGCTGGCCACACCTATGGCTACACCTTC,CSAGHTYGYTF,TRBV20-1,TRBJ1-2,NA,few
TGTGCCAGCAGCGTAGACGGAGCGGGCACAGATACGCAGTATTTT,CASSVDGAGTDTQYF,TRBV9,TRBJ2-3,NA,NA
TGTGCCAGTCGGCCAGGGGGCGCGATTCATGGCTACACCTTC,CASRPGGAIHGYTF,TRBV6-5,TRBJ1-2,TRBD1,few
TGTGCCAGTAGTCCGGAGTACTCCTACGAGCAGTACTTC,CASSPEYSYEQYF,TRBV19,TRBJ2-7,NA,NA
TGTGCCAGCAGCCCACAGAACAGGGGCCCGTACTCACCCCTCCACTTT,CASSPQNRGPYSPLHF,TRBV7-9,TRBJ1-6,TRBD1,many
TGTGCCAGCAGCTTTCAGGGCCCCTCTGGAAACACCATATATTTT,CASSFQGPSGNTIYF,TRBV3-1/TRBV3-2,TRBJ1-3,NA,NA
TGTGCCAGCAGCTTCGCGGGGGACACCTACGAGCAGTACTTC,CASSFAGDTYEQYF,TRBV7-2,TRBJ2-7,NA,NA
TGTGCCAGCAGCCAAACAAGGAGGGACGGATTACTCTATGGCTACACCTTC,CASSQTRRDGLLYGYTF,TRBV7-2,TRBJ1-2,NA,NA
TGTGCCACCAGACCCCGAGGAGGGGGCAGAATGAACACTGAAGCTTTCTTT,CATRPRGGGRMNTEAFF,TRBV24-1,TRBJ1-1,TRBD1,NA
TGTGCCAGCTCCGGGGAGTACGGTAGCAATCAGCCCCAGCATTTT,CASSGEYGSNQPQHF,TRBV2,TRBJ1-5,NA,once
TGTGCCAGCAGTCTTCCTTGGGGAGCCCAAAACATTCAGTACTTC,CASSLPWGAQNIQYF,TRBV28,TRBJ2-4,NA,once
TGTGCCAGCAGCTGTGACAGGGGGGTTTATCAGCCCCAGCATTTT,CASSCDRGVYQPQHF,TRBV7-7,TRBJ1-5,TRBD1,NA
TGTGCCAGCAGTTTAAGCGGGTACTCCTATAATTCACCCCTCCACTTT,CASSLSGYSYNSPLHF,TRBV5-5,TRBJ1-6,NA,NA
TGCGCCAGCAGTCCCGTTCAGGGTACCGGAAACACCATATATTTT,CASSPVQGTGNTIYF,TRBV5-1,TRBJ1-3,NA,NA
TGTGCCAGCAGCCTTCTTGTTGGAGGCGGCTACACCTTC,CASSLLVGGGYTF,TRBV6-5,TRBJ1-2,NA,NA
TGTGCCAGCAGCCAAGAGCCGGGTTTGGAAGCTTTCTTT,CASSQEPGLEAFF,TRBV3-1/TRBV3-2,TRBJ1-1,NA,NA